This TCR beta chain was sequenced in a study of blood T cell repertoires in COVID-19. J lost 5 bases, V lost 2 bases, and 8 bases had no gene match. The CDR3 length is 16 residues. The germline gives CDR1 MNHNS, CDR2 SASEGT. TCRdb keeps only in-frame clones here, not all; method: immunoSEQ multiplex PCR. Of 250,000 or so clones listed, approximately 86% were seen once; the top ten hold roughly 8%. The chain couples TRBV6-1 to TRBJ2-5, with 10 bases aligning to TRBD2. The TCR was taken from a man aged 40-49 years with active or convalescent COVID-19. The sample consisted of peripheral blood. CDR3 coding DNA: TGTGCCAGCAGTGAATCTAGCGGGAGCTTTTTGGAGACCCAGTACTTC. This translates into CASSESSGSFLETQYF.